This T cell receptor (beta chain) was identified during a study of cytomegalovirus exposure and HLA in healthy donors (TCRdb year 2017). As for the study more broadly: An earlier analysis of approximately 590 of the donors reported more than 250 Gb of sequence data and 120 million or so unique TCR beta sequences from 150 million to 200 million T cells. Four to six DR-DQ haplotypes were handled as single units for association and clustering because linkage in the cohort was strong. The genetic ancestry cluster associated with self-reported Caucasian donors included 65% to 90% of the roughly 360 genotyped donors. Alongside the repertoire data, information on donor age, sex, ethnicity and CMV serostatus was compiled. In an earlier analysis of over 550 of the donors, high-throughput TCR beta sequencing was used to judge whether each TCR beta V gene segment behaved as functional or pseudogenic. The study profiled the T cell repertoires of 666 subjects by immunosequencing and related them to cytomegalovirus serostatus. HLA typing covered class I and class II loci at four-digit resolution. Typing coverage differed by locus: A, B, C, DRB1 and DQB1 were typed in roughly 620-630 donors, DQA1 in 500 to 550, DPA1 in roughly 590, and DPB1 in 472. In a later genetic analysis, genome-wide SNP genotypes for 398 of the 666 donors were used, and that subset was treated as a discovery cohort. All discovery cohort repertoires had been generated on a single sequencing platform. Across roughly 420 genotyped donors of the cohort, an average of about 240,000 unique TCR beta nucleotide sequences per donor were sequenced, and roughly 20% of those sequences were non-productive. To study patterns of TCR occurrence, a later analysis re-analyzed previously published TCR beta repertoires from 550 to 800 donors and added high-resolution HLA genotyping. High-throughput TCR immunosequencing, statistical association of individual TCRs with disease status, and machine learning were combined to predict cytomegalovirus infection status. Rather than drawing on any new phenotypic data, the later analysis identified candidate immune exposures from TCR beta sequences and the way those sequences occurred across donors. An early release that covered fewer than 750 HLA-typed donors contained approximately 300 gigabases of sequencing data and tens of millions of unique TCR sequences. The study aimed to test whether signatures of past pathogen exposure could be identified by cataloging public T cell receptors. In addition to the first cohort of 666 subjects, a separate validation cohort of about 120 different subjects was used. Broader findings and caveats from the paper: Compared with the approximately 720-donor mean, donors in an Asian-associated ancestry cluster had fewer N-insertions in productive TCRs, according to a later genetic analysis. At a false discovery rate of 0.05, a later analysis linked some 17,000 TCR beta sequences to specific HLA alleles. When HLA alleles, especially DR and DQ, strongly co-occurred, TCR associations were difficult to assign to individual alleles. The authors suggested that the approach could potentially be extended to other disease states and immunological phenotypes. Broadly in line with IMGT annotations, most TCR beta V segments showed up in productive rearrangements about 90% or about 30% of the time in an earlier analysis of roughly 590 of the donors. In a later analysis, most CMV-associated TCR beta chains were found to appear HLA-restricted, with HLA associations seemingly driven largely by CMV exposure. HLA typing was unavailable for some donors at each locus, so association tests used only the typed subset. According to a later analysis, parvovirus B19, influenza, CMV and Epstein-Barr virus appeared linked to several top co-occurrence clusters. Because the 87-base-pair reads could not distinguish some IMGT-functional V segments, including TRBV6-2 and TRBV6-3, those segments were excluded. Compared with equally common non-associated chains, HLA-associated TCR beta chains in a later analysis were more clonally expanded and had lower generation probabilities. A group of highly shared sequence variants was considered likely to be a technical artifact of the sequencing pipeline. A further reported finding was that TCR beta sequences accurately predicted the HLA-A and HLA-B alleles for most subjects in the first cohort. Some 16 rarely observed V segments, including chromosome 9 orphons, were excluded from the earlier analysis of about 500 of the donors because counts were too low. While some public TCRs were present in many individuals, most TCR sequences turned up only very rarely across donors. In both the original and validation cohorts, the classifier was reported to diagnose cytomegalovirus status with high specificity and sensitivity. A later analysis found that TCR association rates varied across HLA loci, with DRB1 alleles showing the most associated TCRs and HLA-C alleles the fewest. V-gene and J-gene trimming of TCR beta chains was associated with a missense DCLRE1C variant in a later genetic analysis, and the association was replicated in an independent cohort. The study gave a list of about 160 TCR beta chains associated with cytomegalovirus. Linkage disequilibrium might explain the correlated functional status among segregating V segments, but an unknown experimental factor could not be ruled out. Sequencing depth was assumed to be roughly uniform across donors in the presence/absence analyses, though that assumption may not hold. In vitro tests confirmed that a few of the cytomegalovirus-associated TCR beta chains recognize cytomegalovirus antigens. Only TCR beta chains were sequenced in this cohort, and the absence of alpha or paired-chain data limited detectable features. For the cohort, immune exposure information was limited to CMV serostatus.

The library was produced with the immunoSEQ multiplex PCR assay. A mixture of 60 forward primers for TCR Vbeta segments and 13 reverse primers for TCR Jbeta segments was used in the multiplex PCR. Amplification of the CDR3 region of rearranged TCR beta genes was performed with a multiplex PCR assay on genomic DNA. Amplified TCR beta libraries were sequenced as 87-base-pair reads on the Illumina HiSeq System. Concerning the study's data processing: Across the 666 repertoires, a later analysis counted some 81 million unique TCR beta chains, approximately 12 million of which were shared by at least two donors. To remove PCR and sequencing errors, raw reads were error-corrected and collapsed into unique sequences using a nearest-neighbor algorithm that merged closely related sequences. CDR3 sequences were aligned to IMGT reference sequences to assign V, D and J gene segments. Each retained sequence needed at least a six-nucleotide match to both a V gene segment and a J gene segment. A rearrangement counted as productive if the CDR3 had no stop codons and remained in frame with V and J, and every other rearrangement counted as non-productive. Following IMGT convention, CDR3 was defined as the stretch from the second conserved V-encoded cysteine to the conserved J-encoded phenylalanine. In an earlier analysis of 500 to 650 of the donors, sequences lacking an unambiguous match to a single V gene segment were excluded. In an earlier analysis of several hundred of the donors, a V segment was called functional when productive rearrangements were above 56.7%, and segregating when the standard deviation between donors exceeded 5%. A statistical classification framework was built to diagnose cytomegalovirus status from the catalog of TCR beta chain sequences. V and J gene assignment, in a later analysis, came from comparing TCR nucleotide sequences with IMGT/GENE-DB human TR gene sequences. In a later analysis, CDR3 sequences and most-parsimonious VDJ recombination scenarios were assigned using the TCRdist pipeline. A later analysis defined each TCR beta chain by its CDR3 amino acid sequence plus V-gene family, and excluded reads lacking a unique V-gene family. As a way to deal with suspected cross-contamination and a sequencing artifact, a later analysis dropped 450 to 700 nucleotide sequences that were highly shared and had low generation probability. In a later analysis, a clonal expansion index for each public chain was calculated from normalized within-repertoire ranks of inferred template counts. Generation probabilities in a later analysis came from a VDJ recombination model fitted to out-of-frame rearrangements, and those results were checked against IGoR. In a later analysis, TCR-TCR, TCR-HLA and TCR-CMV co-occurrence was scored with hypergeometric tests, and a repertoire-size bias correction was applied to TCR pairs. False discovery rates were estimated in a later analysis by permuting HLA or CMV assignments 20 times. In a later analysis, co-occurring TCRs were grouped using DBSCAN, with TCRdist sequence similarity added in when clustering inside HLA-allele-positive subsets. For co-occurrence clustering, repertoires with fewer than 30,000 or more than 120,000 public chains were excluded, along with 4 to 6 repertoires with anomalous nucleotide sharing. In TCRdb, the immuneACCESS table is reduced to in-frame sequences with V and J assigned. These tables do not hold every clone; where another copy was compared, an unresolved V gene accounts for under half, and the others remain unexplained. That table supplies the V and J calls and clone size; D and trimming were determined from the DNA. Recorded for this sample are just over 150,000 clones; roughly 85% of them occurred a single time. The ten largest clones take up around 0.97% of the sample.

The CDR3 numbers 18 residues from cysteine through phenylalanine. Only the CDR3 portion is preserved as DNA: 54 bases, with reading frame beginning at the first base. For this chain, trimming is 1 base at the V end and 1 base at the J end, and the number of junction bases without a gene match is 12. According to the germline V gene (reference sequence), CDR1 reads MNHEY and CDR2 reads SMNVEV. As to this clone: The clone's antigen remains unknown. No qualities accompany the bases; no much larger clone lies one base away.

The cohort was made up of under 800 healthy bone marrow donors. All cohort members were sampled while nominally healthy, although unrecorded immune exposures were likely present. The donor tested CMV seropositive and was one of the 289 seropositive cohort members. Each donor provided a peripheral blood sample, and peripheral blood mononuclear cells were used for TCR beta sequencing. The Qiagen DNeasy Blood Extraction Kit was used to extract genomic DNA from the blood cell samples. Sequences were obtained from PBMCs. The chain is assembled from TRBV27 and TRBJ1-1; 7 central nucleotides agree with TRBD1. This TCR derives from a woman in her fifties or sixties in good health and CMV-seropositive. This receptor carries the CDR3 CASSLFAIQTGSNTEAFF. The nucleotide sequence is TGTGCCAGCAGTTTATTTGCTATCCAGACAGGGTCGAACACTGAAGCTTTCTTT.